This entry is about one T cell receptor beta chain. V was trimmed by 2 bases and J by 2 bases, leaving 21 bases between them. CDR3 length equals 18 residues. Germline V CDR1 and CDR2: MDHEN, SYDVKM. Original processing methods: Amplified reference gene primers provided the basis for estimating nucleated cell counts. Sequenced by immunoSEQ multiplex PCR; TCRdb stores in-frame clones only, minus some. V and J calls and clone size are given by that table; D and trimming were obtained from the DNA. This sample has approximately 140,000 clones, with 75% to 90% found just once. This entry is derived from a study of blood T cell repertoires in COVID-19. In the study overall: COVID-19 samples from acute and convalescent phases originated in the United States, Italy and Spain. The cDNA or gDNA used as material had been derived from T cells, B-cell-depleted T cells, or PBMCs.

The gene calls are TRBV28 and TRBJ1-2, with D possibly being TRBD1 (6 bases). The source of this sequence is a man older than 75 with acute or convalescent COVID-19. Sequencing input: peripheral blood. This CDR3 is CASSLGRGAPYGNYGYTF. CDR3 coding DNA: TGTGCCAGCAGTTTAGGGCGGGGGGCTCCATACGGGAACTATGGCTACACCTTC.